The next 21 T cell receptor beta chains were all read from a single sample in a study of T cell responses to AZD1222 COVID-19 vaccine. Measured with immunoSEQ multiplex PCR; TCRdb has only the in-frame clones, and not every one. The sample lists roughly 120,000 clones, roughly nine tenths seen once, with roughly 10% in the top ten. Here the sequenced sample was peripheral blood, taken on day 0 of AZD1222 vaccination. The receptors originated from an adult in good health.

The chain recombines TRBV14 with TRBJ2-7; no clear D gene. CDR1 and CDR2 (germline): SGHDN, FVKESK. There are 12 residues in the CDR3. V gave up 4 bases and J gave up 5 bases, with 9 bases separating them. Here the CDR3 DNA reads TGTGCCAGCAGCCCGGACGTAAACGAGCAGTACTTC. Translation: CASSPDVNEQYF.

The chain employs TRBV30 and TRBJ2-7, with D unclear. The CDR3 is 15 residues long. With 0 bases removed from V and 0 bases from J, the gap between germline ends came to 12 bases. CDR1 and CDR2 from the germline V gene are GTSNPN and SVGIG (reference sequence). The CDR3 here is CAWSVGGTDSYEQYF. DNA for the CDR3: TGTGCCTGGAGTGTAGGTGGTACAGACTCCTACGAGCAGTACTTC.

This rearrangement joins TRBV9 to TRBJ1-4; D perhaps matches TRBD1 (5 bases). The CDR3 is 15 residues long. The ends were cut back, 1 base at V and 5 bases at J, with 12 bases in the middle. The germline V gene has CDR1 SGDLS and CDR2 YYNGEE. The CDR3 DNA reads TGTGCCAGCAGCGTACGTGGGACCTTAAATGAAAAACTGTTTTTT. It yields the protein CASSVRGTLNEKLFF.

The chain links TRBV20-1 to TRBJ2-7; D not certain. The CDR3 runs to 13 residues. Looked up from germline, CDR1 is DFQATT and CDR2 is SNEGSKA (reference sequence). Trimming removed 3 bases at V and 9 bases at J, with 18 bases between. CDR3 loop: CSASPGPDGWQYF. The DNA for the CDR3 is TGCAGTGCTAGTCCTGGACCTGATGGGTGGCAGTACTTC.

The rearrangement joins TRBV9 to TRBJ2-3, with a possible D match to TRBD2 (5 bases). CDR1 is SGDLS, CDR2 YYNGEE, per germline. The CDR3 loop spans 16 amino acids. The V end was cut by 1 base, the J end by 0 bases, with 12 bases between. CDR3 amino acids: CASSVMTGTSTDTQYF. The CDR3 DNA follows: TGTGCCAGCAGCGTAATGACGGGAACTAGCACAGATACGCAGTATTTT.

The chain links TRBV12-1 to TRBJ2-1; TRBD1, the D gene given by the table, was not confirmed from the DNA. TRBV12-1 is described as a pseudogene. There are 13 residues in the CDR3. The CDR3 is CASSSRRGNEQFF. CDR3 nucleotide sequence: TGTGCCAGCAGCTCCCGCAGGGGGAATGAGCAGTTCTTC.

J is TRBJ2-7 and V is TRBV12-3 or TRBV12-4; unclear D gene. CDR3 size: 13 residues. Trimming took 4 bases from V and 6 from J, leaving 13 bases between them. The CDR3 reads CASSWGSMGEQYF. CDR3 nucleotide sequence: TGTGCCAGCAGTTGGGGATCTATGGGCGAGCAGTACTTC.

The chain links TRBV18 to TRBJ1-1; no clear D gene. The CDR3 length is 13 residues. Trimming left V 3 bases short and J 1 base short, with 6 bases between. Germline V CDR1 and CDR2: KGHSH, LQKENI. CDR3 protein: CASSPNWNTEAFF. Written as DNA, the CDR3 is TGTGCCAGCTCACCCAATTGGAACACTGAAGCTTTCTTT.

This clone came up once. The chain recombines TRBV19 with TRBJ1-1; 9 nucleotides align to TRBD1. Germline-derived CDR1 and CDR2 are LNHDA and SQIVND (reference sequence). The CDR3 is made up of 13 amino acids. V shed 6 bases and J 4 bases; nucleotides not matched to a gene: 3. The chain's CDR3 is CASRRQGGTEAFF. The CDR3 DNA is TGTGCCAGTAGACGACAGGGGGGCACTGAAGCTTTCTTT. The full variable domain, rest sourced from reference TRBV19 and TRBJ1-1, is DGGITQSPKYLFRKEGQNVTLSCEQNLNHDAMYWYRQDPGQGLRLIYYSQIVNDFQKGDIAEGYSVSREKKESFPLTVTSAQKNPTAFYLCASRRQGGTEAFFGQGTRLTVV.

The V call is TRBV28, the J call TRBJ1-5; TRBD1 might be the D (5 bases). CDR3 length equals 20 residues. Trimming stripped 3 bases from V and 2 bases from J, with 26 bases between. Germline CDR1 reads MDHEN; CDR2 reads SYDVKM. Written as DNA, the CDR3 is TGTGCCAGCAGTTTTCAATTCGAGATCAGGGCGCAAAGGGGCAATCAGCCCCAGCATTTT. Protein sequence: CASSFQFEIRAQRGNQPQHF. The full variable domain, rest sourced from reference TRBV28 and TRBJ1-5, is DVKVTQSSRYLVKRTGEKVFLECVQDMDHENMFWYRQDPGLGLRLIYFSYDVKMKEKGDIPEGYSVSREKKERFSLILESASTNQTSMYLCASSFQFEIRAQRGNQPQHFGDGTRLSIL.

On this clone: This is likely a read error, given that the CDR3 carries no conserved phenylalanine or tryptophan at its end. CDR3 loop: CASTPGGTATNYGYTS. In nucleotides, the CDR3 is TGTGCCAGCACCCCAGGCGGGACAGCCACTAACTATGGCTACACCTCC. The gene calls are TRBV6-6 and TRBJ1-2; TRBD1 matches at 7 bases. The V gene's germline CDR1 is MNHNY and CDR2 SVGAGI (reference sequence). V lost 7 bases, J lost 0 bases, and 11 bases stayed unmatched. This CDR3 is 16 amino acids long.

The chain links TRBV7-6 to TRBJ1-5; D not resolved. This CDR3 has 15 residues. Trimming took off 1 base at V and 1 base at J, with 8 bases between the two ends. In germline, CDR1 is SGHVS, CDR2 FNYEAQ. The CDR3 bases are TGTGCCAGCAGCTTAGATCCGGGGAGCAATCAGCCCCAGCATTTT. Residues: CASSLDPGSNQPQHF.

This clone was observed once. V and J are TRBV4-2 and TRBJ2-2, with 8 bases aligning to TRBD2. J gave up 6 bases and V 8 bases, and 5 bases lay outside the gene matches. Germline V gene data show CDR1 as LGHNA and CDR2 as YNFKEQ. There are 13 residues in the CDR3. The CDR3 sequence: CASGTSIPGELFF. The CDR3 bases are TGTGCCAGCGGGACTAGTATCCCCGGGGAGCTGTTTTTT.

This chain uses TRBV7-9 with TRBJ1-1, with TRBD1 matching over 7 bases. This CDR3 is built from 15 residues. Germline lookup yields CDR1 SEHNR and CDR2 FQNEAQ (reference sequence). J gave up 1 base and V 2 bases, and 4 bases lay outside the gene matches. The CDR3 loop reads CASSLSRTGNTEAFF. CDR3 coding DNA: TGTGCCAGCAGCTTATCCAGGACAGGGAACACTGAAGCTTTCTTT.

This clone showed up just a few times. The DNA for the CDR3 is TGCAGCGTTGGCTTGACGGGGGCCAGATTGGATGGCTACACCTTC. Amino acid sequence: CSVGLTGARLDGYTF. The J gene is TRBJ1-2, the V gene TRBV29-1, with a weak D call TRBD1 (6 bases). The germline V gene has CDR1 SQVTM and CDR2 ANQGSEA. This CDR3 contains 15 residues. Trimming cost V 4 bases and J 6 bases, with 21 bases left between them.

This chain links TRBV7-3 with TRBJ2-3; no clear D gene. V shed 5 bases and J shed 4 bases, with 13 bases lying between them. The CDR3 loop spans 14 amino acids. The V gene's germline CDR1 is SGHTA and CDR2 FQGTGA. The CDR3 bases are TGTGCCAGCAGCCCGGGCCCGGAATCAGATACGCAGTATTTT. This sequence encodes CASSPGPESDTQYF.

The chain recombines TRBV5-6 with TRBJ2-5, with D perhaps matching TRBD1 (6 bases). The V gene's germline CDR1 is SGHDT and CDR2 YYEEEE. The CDR3 extends over 14 amino acids. V was pared by 4 bases and J by 2 bases, with 12 bases between. CDR3 sequence reads: CASSATGVQETQYF. DNA for the CDR3: TGTGCCAGCAGCGCGACAGGTGTGCAAGAGACCCAGTACTTC.

The V and J genes are TRBV29-1 and TRBJ1-2, with D uncertain. CDR3 length equals 11 residues. The germline gives CDR1 SQVTM, CDR2 ANQGSEA. Trimming took 4 bases from V and 8 from J, leaving 11 bases between them. The DNA for the CDR3 is TGCAGCGTTGCAGGAGCCGAAGGCTACACCTTC. The encoded protein is CSVAGAEGYTF.

V and J are TRBV19 and TRBJ1-5, with D unresolved. From germline, CDR1 is LNHDA and CDR2 SQIVND (reference sequence). The CDR3 has 14 residues. V was trimmed by 1 base and J by 6 bases, leaving 10 bases between them. The CDR3 loop is CASSIGGRAQPQHF. Written as DNA, the CDR3 is TGTGCCAGTAGTATAGGAGGGAGGGCTCAGCCCCAGCATTTT.

The chain joins TRBV5-4 to TRBJ1-6; D perhaps matches TRBD1 (5 bases). The CDR3 has 16 residues. Germline values: CDR1 SGHNT, CDR2 YYREEE (reference sequence). The V end lost 2 bases, the J end lost 7 bases, and 16 bases lay between the germline ends. CDR3 bases: TGTGCCAGCAGCTTAGGAAGGGGCCTCTCCAATTCACCCCTCCACTTT. Translated: CASSLGRGLSNSPLHF. Combining the CDR3 with reference TRBV5-4 and TRBJ1-6 gives the whole variable domain ETGVTQSPTHLIKTRGQQVTLRCSSQSGHNTVSWYQQALGQGPQFIFQYYREEENGRGNFPPRFSGLQFPNYSSELNVNALELDDSALYLCASSLGRGLSNSPLHFGNGTRLTVT.

The chain links TRBV21-1 to TRBJ2-1; TRBD1 reflects the table's D call only, with no check against the DNA. TRBV21-1 is a documented pseudogene. The length of the CDR3 is 13 residues. CDR3 nucleotide sequence: TGTGCCAGCAACCGGGACAGGAACAATGAGCAGTTCTTC. This gives the protein CASNRDRNNEQFF.